This entry lists 2 T cell receptor beta chains sequenced from one sample in a study of T cell changes during pregnancy in multiple sclerosis. TCRdb's copy holds only in-frame clones and misses some; the assay was immunoSEQ multiplex PCR. The repertoire has tens of thousands of clones, 80% to 95% of them found once; the top ten carry roughly 3.7%. The starting material was CD8+ T cells from peripheral blood mononuclear cells, obtained after pregnancy. These TCRs come from a female donor with multiple sclerosis, enrolled in a pregnancy study.

This chain joins TRBV4-1 and TRBJ1-1, with D possibly matching TRBD1 (6 bases). V was shortened by 3 bases and J by 2 bases, with 10 bases between the two germline ends. Germline CDR1 is MGHRA and CDR2 is YSYEKL. CDR3 length: 14 amino acids. In nucleotides, the CDR3 is TGCGCCAGCAGCCAGGGGGCGACAAACACTGAAGCTTTCTTT. Translated: CASSQGATNTEAFF.

V gene TRBV7-6 combines with J gene TRBJ2-2; TRBD2 might be the D (7 bases). This CDR3 has 18 amino acids. Trimming shortened V by 4 bases and J by 2 bases, and 20 bases separated the two germline ends. Per germline, CDR1 SGHVS and CDR2 FNYEAQ. The CDR3 sequence is CASSSPRQGGGNTGELFF. In DNA, the CDR3 is TGTGCCAGCAGCTCTCCTCGACAAGGGGGGGGTAACACCGGGGAGCTGTTTTTT. Supplemented by reference TRBV7-6 and TRBJ2-2, the full variable domain reads GAGVSQSPRYKVTKRGQDVALRCDPISGHVSLYWYRQALGQGPEFLTYFNYEAQQDKSGLPNDRFSAERPEGSISTLTIQRTEQRDSAMYRCASSSPRQGGGNTGELFFGEGSRLTVL.